This T cell receptor (beta chain) was found in a study of cytomegalovirus exposure and HLA in healthy donors. The V and J ends lost 4 bases and 3 bases, in that order; junction bases with no gene match: 6. The CDR3 is made up of 15 amino acids. Germline V gene data show CDR1 as SGHRS and CDR2 as YFSETQ. Broader study findings: Upon later analysis, HLA-associated TCR beta chains proved more clonally expanded than other, equally common chains. When presence/absence was analysed, sequencing depth was taken to be roughly uniform across donors.

Each donor was healthy, and each was a bone marrow donor. Turning to this clone: Its cognate antigen is unknown.

Primers: 60 Vbeta forward and 13 Jbeta reverse. Here immunoSEQ multiplex PCR was the method, and the copy in TCRdb shows in-frame clones only, minus some. The sample holds over 70,000 clones; 70% to 80% are singletons and the top ten take 20% to 25%. The clonotype originates from a woman between 50 and 59 years old in good health and CMV-seropositive. Sequences were obtained from PBMCs. This rearrangement joins TRBV5-1 to TRBJ1-4, with 7 bases matching TRBD1. The CDR3 sequence is CASSPTGDSNEKLFF. For the CDR3, the DNA is TGCGCCAGCAGCCCCACAGGGGATTCTAATGAAAAACTGTTTTTT.